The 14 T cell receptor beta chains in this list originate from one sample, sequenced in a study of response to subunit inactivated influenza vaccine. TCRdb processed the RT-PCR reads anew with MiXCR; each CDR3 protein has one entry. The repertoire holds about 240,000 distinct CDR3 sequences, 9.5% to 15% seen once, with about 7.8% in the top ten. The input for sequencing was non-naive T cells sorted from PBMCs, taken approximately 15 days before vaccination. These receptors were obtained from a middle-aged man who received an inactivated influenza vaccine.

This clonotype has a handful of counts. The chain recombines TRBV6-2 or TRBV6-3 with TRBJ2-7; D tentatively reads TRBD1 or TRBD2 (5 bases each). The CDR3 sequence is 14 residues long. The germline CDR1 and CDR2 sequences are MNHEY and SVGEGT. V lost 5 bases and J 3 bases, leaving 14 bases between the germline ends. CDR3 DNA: TGTGCCAGCAGTCGACCGGGACCGTTCTACGAGCAGTACTTC. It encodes CASSRPGPFYEQYF.

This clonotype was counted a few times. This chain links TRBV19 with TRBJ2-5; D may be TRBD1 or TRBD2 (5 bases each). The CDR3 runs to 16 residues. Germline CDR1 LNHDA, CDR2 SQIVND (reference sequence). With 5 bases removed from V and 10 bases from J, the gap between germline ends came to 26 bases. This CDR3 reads CASSDPGTAGSLIQYF. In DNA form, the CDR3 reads TGTGCCAGTAGTGATCCCGGGACCGCTGGGAGTTTGATCCAGTACTTC.

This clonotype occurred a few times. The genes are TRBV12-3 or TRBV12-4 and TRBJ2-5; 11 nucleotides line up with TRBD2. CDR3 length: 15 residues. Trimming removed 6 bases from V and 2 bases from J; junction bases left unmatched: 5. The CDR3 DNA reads TGTGCCAGCAGGGAGACTAGCGGGGTTCAAGAGACCCAGTACTTC. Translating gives CASRETSGVQETQYF.

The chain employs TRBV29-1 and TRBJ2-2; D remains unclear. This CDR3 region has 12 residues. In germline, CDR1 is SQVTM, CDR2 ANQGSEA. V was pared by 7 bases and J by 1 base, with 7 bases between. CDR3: CSANKNTGELFF. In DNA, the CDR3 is TGCAGCGCTAATAAGAACACCGGGGAGCTGTTTTTT.

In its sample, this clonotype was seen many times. The CDR3 DNA is TGCAGCGCGGACAGAGACACAGATACGCAGTATTTT. It specifies CSADRDTDTQYF. The rearrangement uses TRBV29-1 and TRBJ2-3; tentative D call: TRBD1 (6 bases). This CDR3 is built from 12 residues. Germline CDR1 SQVTM, CDR2 ANQGSEA. V lost 7 bases, J lost 2 bases, and 10 bases lay in between.

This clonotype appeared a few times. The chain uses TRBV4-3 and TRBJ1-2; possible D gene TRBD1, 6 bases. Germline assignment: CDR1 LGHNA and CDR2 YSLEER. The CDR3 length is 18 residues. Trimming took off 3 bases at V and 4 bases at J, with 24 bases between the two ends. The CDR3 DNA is TGCGCCAGCAGCCACACCAACCCCGGACAGCCAAATGCCTATGGCTACACCTTC. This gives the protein CASSHTNPGQPNAYGYTF.

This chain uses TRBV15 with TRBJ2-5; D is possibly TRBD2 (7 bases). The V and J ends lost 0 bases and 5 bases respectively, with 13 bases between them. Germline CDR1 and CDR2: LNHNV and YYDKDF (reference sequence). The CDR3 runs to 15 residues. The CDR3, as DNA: TGTGCCACCAGCAGAGATAGGGGGGGACGGGAGACCCAGTACTTC. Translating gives CATSRDRGGRETQYF. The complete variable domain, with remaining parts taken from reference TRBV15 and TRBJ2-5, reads DAMVIQNPRYQVTQFGKPVTLSCSQTLNHNVMYWYQQKSSQAPKLLFHYYDKDFNNEADTPDNFQSRRPNTSFCFLDIRSPGLGDTAMYLCATSRDRGGRETQYFGPGTRLLVL.

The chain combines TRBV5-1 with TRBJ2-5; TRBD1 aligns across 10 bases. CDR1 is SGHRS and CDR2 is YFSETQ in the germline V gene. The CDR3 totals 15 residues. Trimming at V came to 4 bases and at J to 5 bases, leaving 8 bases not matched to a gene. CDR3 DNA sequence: TGCGCCAGCAGCCCCTCCGGGACAGGGGTCGAGACCCAGTACTTC. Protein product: CASSPSGTGVETQYF.

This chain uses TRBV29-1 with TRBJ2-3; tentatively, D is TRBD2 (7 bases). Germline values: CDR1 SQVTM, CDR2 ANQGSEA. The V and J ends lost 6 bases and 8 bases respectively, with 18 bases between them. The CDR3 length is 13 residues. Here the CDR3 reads CSVGVGGAGTQYF. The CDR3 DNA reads TGCAGCGTCGGGGTGGGGGGGGCAGGTACGCAGTATTTT.

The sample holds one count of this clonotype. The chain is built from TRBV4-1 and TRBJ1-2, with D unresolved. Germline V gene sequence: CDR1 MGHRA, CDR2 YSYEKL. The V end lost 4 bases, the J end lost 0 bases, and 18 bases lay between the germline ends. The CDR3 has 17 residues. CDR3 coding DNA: TGCGCCAGCAGCCGAATTTTCCGGGATGAATCTAACTATGGCTACACCTTC. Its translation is CASSRIFRDESNYGYTF.

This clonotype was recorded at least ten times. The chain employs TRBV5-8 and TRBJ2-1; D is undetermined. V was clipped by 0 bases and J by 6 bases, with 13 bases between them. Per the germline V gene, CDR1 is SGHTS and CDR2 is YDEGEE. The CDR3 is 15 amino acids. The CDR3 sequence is CASSLALMTGNEQFF. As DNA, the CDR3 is TGTGCCAGCAGCTTGGCCTTGATGACGGGCAATGAGCAGTTCTTC.

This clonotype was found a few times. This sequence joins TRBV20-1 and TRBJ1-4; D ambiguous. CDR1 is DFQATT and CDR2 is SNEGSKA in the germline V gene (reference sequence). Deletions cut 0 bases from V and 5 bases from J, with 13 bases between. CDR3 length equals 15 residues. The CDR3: CSARDVLRSNEKLFF. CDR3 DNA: TGCAGTGCTAGAGATGTACTCCGCAGCAATGAAAAACTGTTTTTT.

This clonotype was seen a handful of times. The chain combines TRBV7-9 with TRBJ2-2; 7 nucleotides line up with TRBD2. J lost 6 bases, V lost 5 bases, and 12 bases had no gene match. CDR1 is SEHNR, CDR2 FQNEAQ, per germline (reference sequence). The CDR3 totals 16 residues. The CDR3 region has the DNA TGTGCCAGCAGCAAATCCGGGACTATGGGGGCCGGGGAGCTGTTTTTT. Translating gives CASSKSGTMGAGELFF.

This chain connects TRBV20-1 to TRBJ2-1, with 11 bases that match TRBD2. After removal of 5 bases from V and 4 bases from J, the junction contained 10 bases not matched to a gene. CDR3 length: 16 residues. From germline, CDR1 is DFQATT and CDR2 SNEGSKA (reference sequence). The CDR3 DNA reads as TGCAGTGCTGAGGGGCTAGCGGGGGGCCGGTACAATGAGCAGTTCTTC. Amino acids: CSAEGLAGGRYNEQFF.